Below, one T cell receptor (beta chain) is given with its context. Its antigen is still unknown. The sample belongs to a study of cytomegalovirus exposure and HLA in healthy donors. The wider study: Within an early data release were around 87 million unique TCRs drawn from HLA-typed donors. Of a few hundred genotyped donors, more than 70% clustered with self-reported Caucasian donors. General study points: An apparent linkage of common viral pathogens to several of the most significant clusters emerged in a later analysis.

From germline, CDR1 is MDHEN and CDR2 SYDVKM. The CDR3 loop spans 13 amino acids. V dropped 2 bases and J dropped 4 bases, with 8 bases sitting between them. Primers included in the PCR were 60 Vbeta and 13 Jbeta primers. TCRdb keeps only in-frame clones here, not all; method: immunoSEQ multiplex PCR. The data show 120,000 to 150,000 clones, 75% to 80% seen once. The rearrangement links TRBV28 to TRBJ1-2; D remains ambiguous. This TCR derives from a male donor in good health and CMV-seronegative. Sample: PBMCs. The CDR3 region is CASSLGRIYGYTF. The CDR3 DNA sequence: TGTGCCAGCAGTTTAGGCAGAATCTATGGCTACACCTTC.